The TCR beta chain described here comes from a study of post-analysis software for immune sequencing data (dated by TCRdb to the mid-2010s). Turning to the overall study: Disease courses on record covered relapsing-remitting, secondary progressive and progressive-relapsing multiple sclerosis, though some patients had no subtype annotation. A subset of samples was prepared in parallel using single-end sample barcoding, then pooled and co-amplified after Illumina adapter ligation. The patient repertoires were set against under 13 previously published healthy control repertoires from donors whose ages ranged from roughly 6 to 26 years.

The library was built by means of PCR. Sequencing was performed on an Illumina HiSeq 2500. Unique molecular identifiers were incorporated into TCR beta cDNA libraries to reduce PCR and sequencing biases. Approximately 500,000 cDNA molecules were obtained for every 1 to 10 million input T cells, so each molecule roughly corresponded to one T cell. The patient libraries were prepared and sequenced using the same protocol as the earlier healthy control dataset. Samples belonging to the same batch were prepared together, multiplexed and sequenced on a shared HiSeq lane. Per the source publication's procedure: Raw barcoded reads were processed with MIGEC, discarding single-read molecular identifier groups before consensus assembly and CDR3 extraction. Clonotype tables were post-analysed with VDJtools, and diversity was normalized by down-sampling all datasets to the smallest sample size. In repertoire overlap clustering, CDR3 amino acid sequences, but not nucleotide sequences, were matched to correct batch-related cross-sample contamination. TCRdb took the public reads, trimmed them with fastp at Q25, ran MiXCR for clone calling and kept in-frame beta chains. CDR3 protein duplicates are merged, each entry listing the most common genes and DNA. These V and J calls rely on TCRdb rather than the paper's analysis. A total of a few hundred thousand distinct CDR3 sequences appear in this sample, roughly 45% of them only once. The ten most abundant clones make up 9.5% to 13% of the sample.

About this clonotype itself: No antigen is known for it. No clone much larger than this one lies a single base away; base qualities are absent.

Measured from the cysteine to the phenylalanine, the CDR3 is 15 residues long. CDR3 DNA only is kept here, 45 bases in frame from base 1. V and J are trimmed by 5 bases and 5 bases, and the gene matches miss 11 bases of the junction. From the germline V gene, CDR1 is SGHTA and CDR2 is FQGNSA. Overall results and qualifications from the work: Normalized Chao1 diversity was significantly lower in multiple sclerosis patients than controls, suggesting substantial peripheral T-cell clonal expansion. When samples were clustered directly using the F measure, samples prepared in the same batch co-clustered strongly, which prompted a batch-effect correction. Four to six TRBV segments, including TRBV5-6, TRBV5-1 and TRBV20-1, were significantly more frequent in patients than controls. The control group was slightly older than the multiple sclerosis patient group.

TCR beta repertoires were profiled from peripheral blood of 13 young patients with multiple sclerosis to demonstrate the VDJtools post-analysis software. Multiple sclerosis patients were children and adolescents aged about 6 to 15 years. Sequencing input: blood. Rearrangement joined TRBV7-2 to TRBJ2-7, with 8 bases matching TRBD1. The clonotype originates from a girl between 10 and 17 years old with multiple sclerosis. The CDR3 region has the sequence CASSSQTGVGDEQYF. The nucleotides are TGTGCCAGCAGCAGCCAGACAGGGGTAGGCGACGAGCAGTACTTC.